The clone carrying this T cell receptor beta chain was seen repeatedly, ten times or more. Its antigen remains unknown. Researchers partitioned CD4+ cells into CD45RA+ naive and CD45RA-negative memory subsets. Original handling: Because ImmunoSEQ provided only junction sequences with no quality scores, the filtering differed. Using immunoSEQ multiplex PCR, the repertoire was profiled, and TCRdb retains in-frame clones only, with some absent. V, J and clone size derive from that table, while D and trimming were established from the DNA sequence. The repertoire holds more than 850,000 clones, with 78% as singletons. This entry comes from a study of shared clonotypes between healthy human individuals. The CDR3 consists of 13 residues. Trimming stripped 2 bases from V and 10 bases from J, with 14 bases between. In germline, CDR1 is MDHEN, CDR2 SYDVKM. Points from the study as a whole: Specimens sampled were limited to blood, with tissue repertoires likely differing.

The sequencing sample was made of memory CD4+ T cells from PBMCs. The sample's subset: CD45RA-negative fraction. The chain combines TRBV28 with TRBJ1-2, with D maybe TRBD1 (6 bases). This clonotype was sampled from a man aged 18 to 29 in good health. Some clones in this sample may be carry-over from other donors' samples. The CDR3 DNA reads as TGTGCCAGCAGTTTAGCAGGGGACGTCATCTACACCTTC. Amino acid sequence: CASSLAGDVIYTF.